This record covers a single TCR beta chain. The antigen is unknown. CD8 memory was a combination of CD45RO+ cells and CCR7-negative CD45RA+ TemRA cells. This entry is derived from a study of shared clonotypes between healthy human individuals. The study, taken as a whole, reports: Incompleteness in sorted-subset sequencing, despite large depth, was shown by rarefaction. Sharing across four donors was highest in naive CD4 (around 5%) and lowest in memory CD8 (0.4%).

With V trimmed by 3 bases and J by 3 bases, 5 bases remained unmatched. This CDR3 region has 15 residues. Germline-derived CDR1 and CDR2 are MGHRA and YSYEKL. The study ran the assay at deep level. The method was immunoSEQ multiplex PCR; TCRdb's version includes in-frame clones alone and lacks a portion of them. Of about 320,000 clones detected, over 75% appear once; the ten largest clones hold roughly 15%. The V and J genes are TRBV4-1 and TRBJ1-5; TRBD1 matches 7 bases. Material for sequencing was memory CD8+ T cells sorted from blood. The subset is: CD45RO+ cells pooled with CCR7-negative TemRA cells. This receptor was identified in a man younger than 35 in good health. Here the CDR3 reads CASSQTGFNNQPQHF. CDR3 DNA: TGCGCCAGCAGCCAGACAGGGTTTAACAATCAGCCCCAGCATTTT.